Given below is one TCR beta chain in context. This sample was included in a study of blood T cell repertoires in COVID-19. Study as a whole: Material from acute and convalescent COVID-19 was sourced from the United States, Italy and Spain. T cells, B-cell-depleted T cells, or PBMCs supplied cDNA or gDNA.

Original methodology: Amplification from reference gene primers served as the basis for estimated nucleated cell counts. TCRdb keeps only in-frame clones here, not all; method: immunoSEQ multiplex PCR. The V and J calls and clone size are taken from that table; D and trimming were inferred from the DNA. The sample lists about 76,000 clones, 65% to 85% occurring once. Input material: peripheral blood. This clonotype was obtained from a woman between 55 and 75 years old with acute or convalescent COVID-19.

The CDR3 spells CAWTAQSYNSPLHF. In DNA, the CDR3 is TGTGCCTGGACAGCACAGTCATATAATTCACCCCTCCACTTT. The genes are TRBV30 and TRBJ1-6; no clear D gene. The CDR3 consists of 14 residues. V lost 4 bases and J lost 4, with 11 bases in between. Germline V gene lookup returns CDR1 GTSNPN and CDR2 SVGIG (reference sequence). Using reference TRBV30 and TRBJ1-6 for the parts outside the CDR3, the full variable domain is SQTIHQWPATLVQPVGSPLSLECTVEGTSNPNLYWYRQAAGRGLQLLFYSVGIGQISSEVPQNLSASRPQDRQFILSSKKLLLSDSGFYLCAWTAQSYNSPLHFGNGTRLTVT.